One and the same sample provided the 3 T cell receptor beta chains below, sequenced in a study of T cells in Graves' hyperthyroidism and ophthalmopathy. The CDR3 regions of TCR beta were amplified from RNA transcripts. Using the HTBI primer set, a first-round RT-PCR was run on the TCR CDR3. TCRdb fed the multiplex PCR reads into MiXCR, producing one record per CDR3 protein. The sample yields almost 600,000 distinct CDR3 sequences, approximately 44% seen once. Source material: peripheral blood or thyroid tissue (not recorded which). The receptor set was obtained from a woman aged 18-29 years with Graves' hyperthyroidism.

This clonotype came up many times. The V call is TRBV6-5, the J call TRBJ1-6; 9 nucleotides match TRBD1. The ends lost 2 bases at V and 5 bases at J; junction bases unmatched: 7. Germline lookup yields CDR1 MNHEY and CDR2 SVGAGI. This CDR3 has 17 amino acids. The DNA for the CDR3 is TGTGCCAGCAGTTACCTCGCCGGGACAGGGAATAATTCACCCCTCCACTTT. Translation gives CASSYLAGTGNNSPLHF.

V usage is TRBV6-1 and J usage is TRBJ2-1, with 8 bases that match TRBD2. V was clipped by 6 bases and J by 6 bases; unmatched bases: 10. The CDR3 totals 15 residues. Germline CDR1 is MNHNS and CDR2 is SASEGT. Here the CDR3 reads CASSPAGAVGNEQFF. The CDR3 DNA sequence: TGTGCCAGCAGCCCAGCGGGAGCGGTGGGCAATGAGCAGTTCTTC.

This clonotype was detected many times. J is TRBJ1-2 and V is TRBV19; 9 bases match TRBD1. This CDR3 is 13 amino acids long. With V trimmed by 8 bases and J by 2 bases, 3 bases remained unmatched. CDR1 and CDR2 from the germline V gene are LNHDA and SQIVND (reference sequence). The CDR3 DNA sequence: TGTGCCAGTTGCGGACAGGGGAACTATGGCTACACCTTC. Its translation: CASCGQGNYGYTF.